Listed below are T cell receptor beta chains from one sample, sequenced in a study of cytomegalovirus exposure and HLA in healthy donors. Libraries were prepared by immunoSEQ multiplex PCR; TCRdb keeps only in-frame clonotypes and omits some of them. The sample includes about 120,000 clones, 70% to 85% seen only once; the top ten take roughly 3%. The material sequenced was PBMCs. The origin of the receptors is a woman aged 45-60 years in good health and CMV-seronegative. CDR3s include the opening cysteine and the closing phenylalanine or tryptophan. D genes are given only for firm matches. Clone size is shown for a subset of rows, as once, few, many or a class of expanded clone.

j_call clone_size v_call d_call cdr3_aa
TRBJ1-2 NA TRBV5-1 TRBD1 CASSSRQGDNYGYTF
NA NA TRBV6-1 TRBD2 CASTRSVGGRYEQYF
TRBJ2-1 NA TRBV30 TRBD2 CAWSRRLAGGDEQFF
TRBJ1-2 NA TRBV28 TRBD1 CASSLQGFPGYTF
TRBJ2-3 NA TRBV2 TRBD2 CAVTLTSGRSGTQYF
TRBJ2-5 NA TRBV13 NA CASSLVSEETQYF
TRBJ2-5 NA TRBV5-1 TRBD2 CASRGGGGRETQYF
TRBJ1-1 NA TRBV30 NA CAWSKVMGTPNTEAFF
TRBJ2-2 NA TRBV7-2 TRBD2 CASSPLGAGVDTGELFF
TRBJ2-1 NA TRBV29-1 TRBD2 CSVGGGTSGSWDYNEQFF
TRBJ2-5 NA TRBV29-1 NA CSVPDRQETQYF
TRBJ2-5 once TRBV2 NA CASRRDSQETQYF
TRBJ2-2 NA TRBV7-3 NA CASSLRGGGTGELFF
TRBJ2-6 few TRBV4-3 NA CASSPSTSARGGANVLTF
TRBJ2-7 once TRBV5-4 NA CASSSTRGGYEQYF
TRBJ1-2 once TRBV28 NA CASSTAVYGYTF
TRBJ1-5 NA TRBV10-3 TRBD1 CAISEGQGLNQPQHF
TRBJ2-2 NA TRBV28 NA CASSFHPGELFF
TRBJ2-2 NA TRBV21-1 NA CASSNNRGRDYSGELFF
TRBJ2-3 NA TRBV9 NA CASSPRGVSTDTQYF
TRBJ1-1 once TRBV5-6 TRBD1 CASSLGTGNTEAFF
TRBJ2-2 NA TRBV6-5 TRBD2 CATAAGGPGSGELFF
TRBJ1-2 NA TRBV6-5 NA CASSYRGGYGYTF
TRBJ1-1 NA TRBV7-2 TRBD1 CASSSQGGRNTEAFF
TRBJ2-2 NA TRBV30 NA CAWSVGVGELFF
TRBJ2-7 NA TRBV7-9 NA CASSSLGLASHEQYF